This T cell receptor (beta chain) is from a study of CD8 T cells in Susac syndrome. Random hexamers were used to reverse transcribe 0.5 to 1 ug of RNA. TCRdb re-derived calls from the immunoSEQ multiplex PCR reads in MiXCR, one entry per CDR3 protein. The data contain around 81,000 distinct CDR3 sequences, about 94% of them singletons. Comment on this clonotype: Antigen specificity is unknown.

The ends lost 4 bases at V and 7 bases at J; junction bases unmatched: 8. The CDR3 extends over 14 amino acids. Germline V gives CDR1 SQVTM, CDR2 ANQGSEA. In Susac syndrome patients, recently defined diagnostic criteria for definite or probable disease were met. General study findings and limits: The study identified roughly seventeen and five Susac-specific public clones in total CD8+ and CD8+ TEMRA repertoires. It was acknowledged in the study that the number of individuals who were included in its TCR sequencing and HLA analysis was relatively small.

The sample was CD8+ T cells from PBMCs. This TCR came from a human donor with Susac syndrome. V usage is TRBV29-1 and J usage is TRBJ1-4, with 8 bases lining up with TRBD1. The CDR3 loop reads CSVGRDRFSEKLFF. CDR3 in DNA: TGCAGCGTTGGCCGGGACAGGTTTAGTGAAAAACTGTTTTTT.